One and the same sample provided the 5 T cell receptor beta chains below, sequenced in a study of tumor-infiltrating lymphocytes in primary liver carcinoma. RNA was extracted from whole blood without cell sorting, alongside germline DNA. A constant-region primer served to make TCR beta cDNA from about 530 ng total RNA. Generation of the TCR beta libraries relied on three nested multiplex PCR rounds using slightly modified ARM-PCR. Each of the first two PCR rounds ran 9 to 11 cycles with TRBV1-TRBV30 forward and C-beta reverse primers. TCRdb passed the multiplex PCR reads through MiXCR, listing each CDR3 protein once. The sample comprises 250,000 to 400,000 distinct CDR3 sequences, about 60% of which are singletons, and approximately 9.4% rests with the top ten. What was sequenced was peripheral blood. These receptors originate from a man in his forties with primary liver carcinoma and hepatitis B virus infection.

A few counts support this clonotype. The chain uses TRBV30 and TRBJ2-1, with D tentatively TRBD2 (6 bases). Trimming shortened V by 4 bases and J by 1 base, and 14 bases separated the two germline ends. The CDR3 spans 15 residues. Germline V lookup: CDR1 GTSNPN, CDR2 SVGIG (reference sequence). DNA for the CDR3: TGTGCCTGGACCTCAGGGCGGGATTCCTACAATGAGCAGTTCTTC. Encoded protein: CAWTSGRDSYNEQFF.

On this clonotype: The junction and the germline gene differ at one end; a read error may be behind it. This chain connects TRBV11-3 to TRBJ2-7; possibly TRBD1 for D (6 bases). This CDR3 spans 12 amino acids. Per germline, CDR1 SGHNT and CDR2 YENEEA. CDR3 in amino acids: CASSLTGKEQCF. CDR3 in DNA: TGTGCCAGTAGCTTAACAGGGAAGGAGCAGTGCTTC.

The chain joins TRBV28 to TRBJ2-7; D gene uncertain. V lost 11 bases and J lost 9, with 17 bases in between. The CDR3 is 11 amino acids. Germline V gene data show CDR1 as MDHEN and CDR2 as SYDVKM. Written as DNA, the CDR3 is TGTGCCTCCTGTGGGAAAATGAGGCAGTACTTC. Protein sequence: CASCGKMRQYF.

Worth noting for this clonotype: Since a much larger clone is just one base distant, this may be a read error. This chain connects TRBV6-1 to TRBJ1-5; 7 bases are a match to TRBD1. This CDR3 spans 16 amino acids. Germline CDR1 is MNHNS and CDR2 is SASEGT. The CDR3 sequence is CASTEKGQGEHQPQHF. The CDR3 bases are TGTGCCAGCACTGAAAAAGGGCAGGGGGAGCATCAGCCCCAGCATTTT.

Comment on this clonotype: A much larger clonotype is one base distant, so this may be a read error. V gene TRBV6-5 combines with J gene TRBJ2-3, with 11 bases identical to TRBD2. This CDR3 has 16 amino acids. Germline CDR1 and CDR2: MNHEY and SVGAGI. The DNA of the CDR3 is TGTGTCAGCAGTACTTTAGCGGGAGGGCCGAGAGATACGCAGTATTTT. Translation gives CVSSTLAGGPRDTQYF.